In this sample, the clone carrying this T cell receptor beta chain turned up a few times. The target antigen is unknown. Between the trimmed V and J ends, which lost 2 bases and 1 base, there was a span of 5 bases. Germline assignment: CDR1 SGHTA and CDR2 FQGNSA. This CDR3 contains 14 residues. Next came a second PCR, run for about 7 to 12 cycles, which used a sample-barcoded 5' primer along with a J-beta primer mix. One entry per CDR3 protein results from TCRdb running MiXCR on the 5' RACE reads. The sample holds approximately 680,000 distinct CDR3 sequences, about a third seen once. Every sample yielded at least 6.5 million isolated PBMCs. This entry belongs to a study of blood T cells in healthy people across ages. General study results and limits: Observed TCR beta diversity showed a strong correlation with the percentage of naive T cells as measured by flow cytometry.

The receptor was isolated from an elderly woman in good health. This chain joins TRBV7-2 and TRBJ2-2; D not resolved. What was sequenced was blood. The CDR3 spells CASSLMENTGELFF. The CDR3 region has the DNA TGTGCCAGCAGCTTAATGGAGAACACCGGGGAGCTGTTTTTT. Full variable domain (rest looked up from reference TRBV7-2 and TRBJ2-2): GAGVSQSPSNKVTEKGKDVELRCDPISGHTALYWYRQSLGQGLEFLIYFQGNSAPDKSGLPSDRFSAERTGGSVSTLTIQRTQQEDSAVYLCASSLMENTGELFFGEGSRLTVL.